This T cell receptor (beta chain) was sequenced for a study of blood T cell repertoires in COVID-19. The overall study: COVID-19 samples collected from the United States, Italy and Spain covered acute and convalescent phases.

Original methodology: The authors estimated nucleated cell counts from reference gene primer amplification. The table came from immunoSEQ multiplex PCR; TCRdb's copy has only in-frame clones and leaves some out. V and J calls and clone size are given by that table; D and trimming were obtained from the DNA. The sample has under 300,000 clones, under 85% seen once. The germline V gene encodes CDR1 MNHEY and CDR2 SVGAGI. V lost 3 bases, J lost 5 bases, and 11 bases lay in between. This CDR3 comprises 14 residues. Only one count was recorded for this clone. The sequence was obtained from a man under 40 who had recovered from COVID-19. The V call is TRBV6-5, the J call TRBJ1-5; a weak D match, TRBD1 (5 bases). Material: peripheral blood. The CDR3 region is CASSYQAGHQPQHF. Written as DNA, the CDR3 is TGTGCCAGCAGTTATCAGGCAGGGCATCAGCCCCAGCATTTT.